A selection of T cell receptor beta chains follows, all from one sample in a study of T cell responses to AZD1222 COVID-19 vaccine. Clones were read by immunoSEQ multiplex PCR, and TCRdb kept only the in-frame ones, dropping some. The repertoire holds around 130,000 clones, over 85% seen once, with about 1.1% in the top ten. The sequencing here drew on peripheral blood, taken 28 days after the second AZD1222 dose. These receptors originate from an adult who received the AZD1222 COVID-19 vaccine. The CDR3 runs from the conserved cysteine through the conserved F or W.

v_gene | CDR3aa
TRBV9 | CASSVAIGGLGGSNSYNEQFF
TRBV7-9 | CASSLGGTNEKLFF
TRBV12-2 | CASRFGTGRIVEKLFF
TRBV6-6 | CASERSGGGGTEAFF
TRBV4-2 | CASSFSTRSADTQYF
TRBV28 | CASSSYPEETQYF
TRBV5-6 | CASSLTGAGELFF
TRBV5-1 | CASSGTANSPLHF
TRBV29-1 | CSVDWGEHGTEAFF
TRBV20-1 | CSAIRKGLTF
TRBV3-1/TRBV3-2 | CASSQDAGGTGQYF
TRBV27 | CASSFGLAGANEQFF
TRBV11-3 | CASIGQGEAFF
TRBV7-2 | CASSLSGGAGETQYF
TRBV21-1 | CASSPQGIQYF
TRBV3-1/TRBV3-2 | CASSQDLGLLNSGGLAGELFF
TRBV24-1 | CATSDTYTGLYGYTF
TRBV7-6 | CASSLDTVGEQFF
TRBV7-2 | CASSLGPSSSTDTQYF
TRBV12-3/TRBV12-4 | CALPRVFGSPLHF
TRBV4-3 | CASSQDLNQPQHF
TRBV6-1 | CASSESVTGAGYNEQFF
TRBV7-8 | CASRLTGGYEKLFF
TRBV24-1 | CATSDPDWGTETQYF
TRBV6-5 | CASSPGTGDGHGYTF
TRBV2 | CASSEGSGMNTEAFF
TRBV30 | CAWRMAGVETQYF
TRBV5-5 | CASSLGQGEVAFF
TRBV5-1 | CASSLGARSDGETQYF
TRBV6-2/TRBV6-3 | CASSYPSGATGDTQYF
TRBV9 | CASSVGQRGGARYNEQFF
TRBV30 | CAWMLSFGMNTEAFF
TRBV11-3 | CASSSKGNTIYF
TRBV19 | CASSIENRESNQPQHF
TRBV30 | CAWSAGTENQPQHF
TRBV27 | CASYTLGAGHSYNEQFF
TRBV3-1/TRBV3-2 | CASSQFRGRTEAFF
TRBV6-5 | CASRLLAQETQYF
TRBV7-3 | CAIYLGEGPDQPQHF
TRBV19 | CASTRSAGMNQPQHF